This T cell receptor beta chain came from a study of blood T cell repertoires in COVID-19. Study context: Sites in the United States, Italy and Spain provided acute and convalescent COVID-19 samples. PBMCs, B-cell-depleted T cells, or T cells were the source of the cDNA or gDNA that made up the material.

Source study methods: By means of reference gene primer amplification, nucleated cell counts were estimated. Assay used: immunoSEQ multiplex PCR; TCRdb lists only in-frame clones, some missing. V and J calls and clone size are as listed in that table; D and trimming were resolved from the DNA. The sample contains about 290,000 clones, 75% to 90% of which appear only once. The CDR3 is 15 residues long. Trimming removed 5 bases from V and 2 bases from J, with 14 bases in between. Germline loops: CDR1 SGHTS, CDR2 YDEGEE. The sequenced material came from peripheral blood. This rearrangement joins TRBV5-8 to TRBJ1-5; possibly TRBD1 for D (5 bases). The source of this sequence is a woman aged 40-49 years who had recovered from COVID-19. CDR3 protein: CASRAGTAGNQPQHF. The CDR3 DNA follows: TGTGCCAGCAGAGCGGGGACGGCGGGCAATCAGCCCCAGCATTTT. Based on the CDR3 plus reference TRBV5-8 and TRBJ1-5, the full variable domain is EAGVTQSPTHLIKTRGQQATLRCSPISGHTSVYWYQQALGLGLQFLLWYDEGEERNRGNFPPRFSGRQFPNYSSELNVNALELEDSALYLCASRAGTAGNQPQHFGDGTRLSIL.